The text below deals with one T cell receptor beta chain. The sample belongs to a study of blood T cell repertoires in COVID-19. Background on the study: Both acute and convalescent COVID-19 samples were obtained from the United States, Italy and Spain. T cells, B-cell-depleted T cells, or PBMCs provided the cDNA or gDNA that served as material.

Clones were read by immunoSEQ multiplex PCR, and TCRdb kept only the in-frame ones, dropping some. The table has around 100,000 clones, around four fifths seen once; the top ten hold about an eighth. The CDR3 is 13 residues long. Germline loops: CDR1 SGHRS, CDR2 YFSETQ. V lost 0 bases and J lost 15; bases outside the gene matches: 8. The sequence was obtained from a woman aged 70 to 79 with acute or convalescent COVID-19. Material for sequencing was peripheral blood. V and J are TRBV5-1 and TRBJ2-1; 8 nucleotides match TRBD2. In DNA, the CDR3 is TGCGCCAGCAGCTTGGCTGACGGGGGGGCCCTGTTCTTC. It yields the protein CASSLADGGALFF.